This TCR beta chain is from a study of T cells expressing NK-cell markers. Reprocessing the 5' RACE reads, TCRdb reports a single entry for every CDR3 protein and omits DNA. The sample totals about 260,000 distinct CDR3 sequences. The CDR3 covers 15 residues. Germline loops: CDR1 DFQATT, CDR2 SNEGSKA (reference sequence). The sequenced sample consisted of blood T cells: a sorted CD56 or NKG2C T cell subset, CD4+ or CD8+ T cells, or bulk PBMC T cells (not recorded which). The chain employs TRBV20-1 and TRBJ2-3; TCRdb lists TRBD2, though no DNA is available to test this call. This receptor was obtained from a man aged 18 to 29 in good health. CDR3 amino acids: CSAYLTGGRTDTQYF.